This T cell receptor beta chain is from a study of shared clonotypes between healthy human individuals. Study at large: Sampling drew on donors who were a couple of women and a few men aged 18 to 49.

TCRdb's table, derived via immunoSEQ multiplex PCR, lists solely in-frame clones and lacks some. This sample carries roughly 2.1 million clones, 85% to 95% of them seen once, and the ten largest clones take under 2%. CD8 cells regarded as naive lacked CD45RO, were positively chosen for CCR7, and omitted terminally differentiated effector memory CD45RA+ cells. Donors had no recently reported acute infections or vaccinations and were HIV-negative. Adult Caucasians living in Nashville, Tennessee made up all of the donors. Sample: naive CD8+ T cells from PBMCs. The receptor was derived from a young man in good health. Some clones in this sample may be carry-over from other donors' samples.

The CDR3 loop reads CASSIVGLASYEQYF. Here the CDR3 DNA reads TGTGCCAGTAGTATAGTTGGACTAGCGAGCTACGAGCAGTACTTC. The gene calls are TRBV19 and TRBJ2-7, with 9 bases identical to TRBD2. V trimming: 1 base; J trimming: 3 bases; junction bases outside the gene matches: 4. Germline V gene data show CDR1 as LNHDA and CDR2 as SQIVND (reference sequence). This CDR3 contains 15 residues. Full variable domain (remainder filled in from reference TRBV19 and TRBJ2-7): DGGITQSPKYLFRKEGQNVTLSCEQNLNHDAMYWYRQDPGQGLRLIYYSQIVNDFQKGDIAEGYSVSREKKESFPLTVTSAQKNPTAFYLCASSIVGLASYEQYFGPGTRLTVT.